This TCR beta chain was recorded in a study of T-cell memory formation after mild COVID-19. TCRdb re-called the 5' RACE reads with MiXCR, one entry per CDR3 protein. This sample carries roughly 150,000 distinct CDR3 sequences, under 15% of them seen once, and the ten largest clones take about 3.3%. The germline CDR1 and CDR2 sequences are MGHRA and YSYEKL. This CDR3 has 15 residues. V gave up 3 bases and J gave up 9 bases, with 18 bases separating them. This clonotype was found many times. The source of this sequence is a man aged 18 to 29 who had mild COVID-19 (a few samples of this study predate the infection). Cell type and time point are not known. Sequencing was performed on PBMCs or a T cell subset sorted from them (not recorded which). The rearrangement joins TRBV4-1 to TRBJ1-3, with a weak D call TRBD1 (6 bases). CDR3 coding DNA: TGCGCCAGCAGCCACCTTGGACGGGTGGACAGCACCATATATTTT. Translating gives CASSHLGRVDSTIYF.